This TCR beta chain derives from a study of Ad26.COV2.S vaccination and SARS-CoV-2 variants. Study details: Doses of Ad26.COV2.S were injected into muscle once or twice, 56 days apart. Study conclusions and caveats: Vaccine recipients had higher spike-specific TCR breadth than placebo recipients.

Points on this clone: As yet, its antigen is unknown.

TCRdb's copy holds only in-frame clones and misses some; the assay was immunoSEQ multiplex PCR. The table lists some 640,000 clones, roughly 90% of them singletons. Treatment of the sample: roughly 19 received Ad26.COV2.S at low or high dose, single or two shots; 5 received placebo; per-sample allocation not given. After the first vaccine or placebo injection, samples were drawn on day 63. In germline, CDR1 is MNHEY, CDR2 SMNVEV (reference sequence). The CDR3 consists of 16 residues. The germline V and J ends were trimmed by 5 bases and 3 bases, with 17 bases remaining between them. The chain is built from TRBV27 and TRBJ2-1; D not certain. The material was peripheral blood, obtained in a trial of Ad26.COV2.S vaccine versus placebo. This receptor was obtained from a person aged 18-60 years who received the Ad26.COV2.S COVID-19 vaccine or a placebo. CDR3 region: CASSPRGGLGYNEQFF. CDR3 coding DNA: TGTGCCAGCAGTCCCCGAGGTGGGTTGGGCTACAATGAGCAGTTCTTC.